Reported below is one T cell receptor beta chain. It has no known antigen specificity. Per-base quality was not reported, and no clone a single base away is much larger than it. Collaborating institutions collected whole blood in K2EDTA tubes following their own protocols. For TCRbeta analysis, collaborators shipped samples in one of three forms: frozen whole blood, isolated PBMCs, or DNA extracted from either of those sample types. TCRbeta CDR3 regions were amplified from genomic DNA by means of the immunoSEQ Assay, a bias-controlled multiplex PCR. On the study's bioinformatics: The number of nucleated cells in each sample was estimated by amplification of reference gene primers within the assay. To quantify the absolute abundance of each unique TCRbeta CDR3 rearrangement, sequence reads were collapsed and filtered. For each sample, productive Simpson clonality was calculated as the square root of Simpson's diversity index over productive rearrangements. In its TCRdb copy, this immuneACCESS table keeps in-frame sequences only and misses some clones. Where compared with another copy, unresolved V genes explain less than half of these, and the others have no known cause. That table is the source of V, J and clone size, and D and trimming were worked out from the DNA. This sample gives around 61,000 clones in total; about 81% of them show up just once. The ten largest clones take up 15% to 17% of the sample.

This sample is drawn from a study of blood T cell repertoires in COVID-19 (dated by TCRdb to 2018 to 2020). Regarding the study in general: Samples from collaborators originated in the United States, Italy and Spain and spanned both the acute and convalescent phases of COVID-19. Nearly every sample came with metadata listing a de-identified subject ID, COVID-19 status, age in years and sex. Samples came from the ongoing ImmuneRACE study (first 160 participants) plus 1,254 subjects from 6 global collaborators. Where available, HLA class I and class II types were obtained from metadata supplied by the sample provider rather than from assay-based typing. Deeply sampled blood TCRbeta repertoires from subjects exposed to, actively infected with, or recovered from COVID-19 were included in the dataset. The repertoires were released in a freely available public database intended as a resource for research on the immune response to SARS-CoV-2. The prospective study material was composed of cDNA or gDNA derived from T cells, B-cell-depleted T cells, or PBMCs.

Overall study results and their limits: How much clinical and demographic metadata was included differed by source and by participant, and the metadata was provided uncurated.

Inclusive of the bounding cysteine and phenylalanine, the CDR3 is 12 residues long. The entry retains the CDR3 DNA only, 36 bases that are in frame from base 1. CDR1 SGHVS and CDR2 FQNEAQ were looked up in the germline V gene. Relative to germline, V is 3 bases shorter and J is 8 bases shorter, with 8 bases between their ends. Material for sequencing was peripheral blood. The source is a man older than 75 with acute or convalescent COVID-19. The chain employs TRBV7-8 and TRBJ2-1; a tentative D match to TRBD2 spans 5 bases. The CDR3 in this case is CASSLEVYEQFF. The sequenced DNA is TGTGCCAGCAGCTTGGAGGTCTATGAGCAGTTCTTC.